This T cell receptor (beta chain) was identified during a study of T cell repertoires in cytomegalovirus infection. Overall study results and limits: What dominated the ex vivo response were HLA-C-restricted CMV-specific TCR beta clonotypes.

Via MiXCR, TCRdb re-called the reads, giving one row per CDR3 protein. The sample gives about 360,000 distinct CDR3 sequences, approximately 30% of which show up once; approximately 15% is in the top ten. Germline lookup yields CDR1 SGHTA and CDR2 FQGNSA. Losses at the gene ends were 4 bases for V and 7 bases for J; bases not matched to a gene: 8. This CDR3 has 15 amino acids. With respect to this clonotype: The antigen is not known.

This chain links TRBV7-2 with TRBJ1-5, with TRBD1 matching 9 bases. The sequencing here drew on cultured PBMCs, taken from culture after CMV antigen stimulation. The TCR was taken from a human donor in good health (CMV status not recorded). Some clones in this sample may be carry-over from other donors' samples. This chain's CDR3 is CASSWGGQGRQPQHF. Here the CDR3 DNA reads TGTGCCAGCAGCTGGGGGGGACAGGGAAGACAGCCCCAGCATTTT.